These 32 T cell receptor beta chains share one sample of origin, sequenced in a study of T cell responses to AZD1222 COVID-19 vaccine. The repertoire was sequenced with immunoSEQ multiplex PCR; TCRdb's copy has only in-frame clones and lacks some. The sample yields 180,000 or so clones, 70% to 90% seen once. The sequencing here drew on peripheral blood, taken on day 0 of AZD1222 vaccination. The receptors derive from an adult in good health.

The chain recombines TRBV28 with TRBJ1-1; D is ambiguous. The germline V gene encodes CDR1 MDHEN and CDR2 SYDVKM. Trimming removed 1 base from V and 4 bases from J, with 10 bases in between. This CDR3 has 14 residues. The chain's CDR3 is CASSLLGKGTEAFF. The CDR3 DNA reads TGTGCCAGCAGTTTATTGGGGAAAGGCACTGAAGCTTTCTTT.

This chain uses TRBV6-2 or TRBV6-3 with TRBJ2-3, with 9 bases lining up with TRBD1. The ends lost 3 bases at V and 3 bases at J; junction bases unmatched: 4. The CDR3 spans 15 residues. Germline assignment: CDR1 MNHEY and CDR2 SVGEGT. The CDR3 nucleotides read TGTGCCAGCAGTTATCCGGGACAGGGAACAGATACGCAGTATTTT. Its protein product is CASSYPGQGTDTQYF.

The chain has TRBV5-4 and TRBJ1-2, with 10 bases that match TRBD1. There are 15 residues in the CDR3. Germline assignment: CDR1 SGHNT and CDR2 YYREEE (reference sequence). The trim removed 5 bases at V and 2 bases at J, leaving 6 bases unmatched. As DNA, the CDR3 is TGTGCCAGCAGAAGGACAGGGGGTCTCAACTATGGCTACACCTTC. Translation: CASRRTGGLNYGYTF.

V gene TRBV7-9 combines with J gene TRBJ2-1; D may correspond to TRBD1 or TRBD2 (6 bases each). Germline CDR1 is SEHNR and CDR2 is FQNEAQ (reference sequence). The germline V and J ends were trimmed by 0 bases and 5 bases, with 14 bases remaining between them. This CDR3 spans 16 amino acids. CDR3 protein: CASSLARGDKNNEQFF. CDR3 bases: TGTGCCAGCAGCTTAGCGAGGGGGGACAAAAACAATGAGCAGTTCTTC.

The chain employs TRBV3-1 (or the pseudogene TRBV3-2) and TRBJ2-5; the D gene is possibly TRBD2 (7 bases). The germline CDR1 and CDR2 sequences are LGHDT and YNNKEL (reference sequence). The CDR3 extends over 12 amino acids. The germline V and J ends were trimmed by 8 bases and 4 bases, with 11 bases remaining between them. CDR3 nucleotides: TGTGCCAGCGGGGGGGCGAGAGAGACCCAGTACTTC. This encodes CASGGARETQYF.

This chain joins TRBV28 and TRBJ1-6; D remains ambiguous. V was trimmed by 6 bases and J by 8 bases, leaving 17 bases between them. This CDR3 contains 15 residues. Germline lookup yields CDR1 MDHEN and CDR2 SYDVKM. The CDR3 loop reads CASSPGGGSHSPLHF. In nucleotides, the CDR3 is TGTGCCAGCAGCCCCGGTGGAGGGTCCCATTCACCCCTCCACTTT.

The CDR3 nucleotides are TGTGCCATCAGGGTGGGGTCAGATACGCAGTATTTT. Residues: CAIRVGSDTQYF. J is TRBJ2-3 and V is TRBV10-3; D gene unclear. The germline V gene has CDR1 ENHRY and CDR2 SYGVKD. V lost 6 bases and J lost 4, with 8 bases in between. This CDR3 is 12 amino acids long.

This chain uses TRBV4-1 with TRBJ2-5, with D hard to call. Germline loops: CDR1 MGHRA, CDR2 YSYEKL. V was cut by 0 bases and J by 3 bases, with 5 bases left in between. The length of the CDR3 is 13 residues. The CDR3 spells CASSQDEEETQYF. CDR3 nucleotide sequence: TGCGCCAGCAGCCAAGATGAGGAAGAGACCCAGTACTTC.

The chain couples TRBV7-2 to TRBJ1-2, with unresolved D. The V end was cut by 1 base, the J end by 8 bases, with 11 bases between. The CDR3 runs 13 residues. The germline V gene encodes CDR1 SGHTA and CDR2 FQGNSA. CDR3 sequence: CASSLEIMTGYTF. The CDR3 DNA reads TGTGCCAGCAGCTTAGAGATTATGACGGGCTACACCTTC.

The chain carries TRBV6-5 and TRBJ1-6, with a weak D call TRBD1 (5 bases). The CDR3 totals 15 residues. Germline CDR1 and CDR2: MNHEY and SVGAGI. The V end lost 2 bases, the J end lost 7 bases, and 12 bases lay between the germline ends. CDR3 region: CASSYKQGINSPLHF. The CDR3 DNA reads TGTGCCAGCAGTTACAAGCAGGGCATCAATTCACCCCTCCACTTT.

The CDR3 DNA reads as TGTGCCAGCAGTCAGGGACTAGCGGGGACGGGGTATGAGCAGTTCTTC. Amino acids: CASSQGLAGTGYEQFF. The chain uses TRBV27 and TRBJ2-1; 13 bases agree with TRBD2. Germline V gene lookup returns CDR1 MNHEY and CDR2 SMNVEV (reference sequence). This CDR3 comprises 16 residues. V dropped 5 bases and J dropped 8; count of bases not matched to a gene: 9.

The V gene is TRBV7-2, the J gene TRBJ2-1; a weak D match, TRBD2 (7 bases). The CDR3 spans 16 residues. Germline CDR1 reads SGHTA; CDR2 reads FQGNSA. V lost 4 bases to trimming and J lost 2 bases, with 15 bases between them. The CDR3 coding sequence is TGTGCCAGCAGCTCGTGGCGGGGGCTAGCCTACAATGAGCAGTTCTTC. Amino acids: CASSSWRGLAYNEQFF.

This chain links TRBV9 with TRBJ1-3; D is undetermined. V lost 2 bases, J lost 9 bases, and 15 bases lay in between. The CDR3 loop spans 14 amino acids. The germline V gene encodes CDR1 SGDLS and CDR2 YYNGEE. In DNA, the CDR3 is TGTGCCAGCAGCGTCGTTAATGTTGGTGGCACCATATATTTT. Encoded protein: CASSVVNVGGTIYF.

The chain recombines TRBV5-4 with TRBJ1-2; 8 bases are a match to TRBD1. Losses at the gene ends were 2 bases for V and 7 bases for J; bases not matched to a gene: 4. The CDR3 totals 13 residues. The germline CDR1 and CDR2 sequences are SGHNT and YYREEE (reference sequence). The CDR3 spells CASSFGRGPGYTF. The DNA for the CDR3 is TGTGCCAGCAGCTTTGGCAGGGGGCCTGGCTACACCTTC.

This clone was counted a single time. The chain has TRBV4-3 and TRBJ1-6; no clear D. CDR3 length equals 17 residues. CDR1 is LGHNA, CDR2 YSLEER, per germline. V gave up 1 base and J gave up 8 bases, with 18 bases separating them. In DNA, the CDR3 is TGCGCCAGCAGCCAAGCGGGGAACAACCGCGCGGATTCACCCCTCCACTTT. It encodes CASSQAGNNRADSPLHF.

This chain joins TRBV20-1 and TRBJ2-3, with D possibly being TRBD2 (5 bases). CDR3 length: 11 amino acids. Trimming removed 6 bases at V and 4 bases at J, with 8 bases between. Germline values: CDR1 DFQATT, CDR2 SNEGSKA (reference sequence). The CDR3 DNA sequence: TGCAGTGCCTACGGGGCAGATACGCAGTATTTT. This sequence encodes CSAYGADTQYF.

This clone came up a few times. This chain joins TRBV6-4 and TRBJ2-3; D perhaps matches TRBD1 (6 bases). Trimming stripped 4 bases from V and 5 bases from J, with 16 bases between. The CDR3 contains 15 residues. CDR1 and CDR2 from the germline V gene are MRHNA and SNTAGT. The DNA for the CDR3 is TGTGCCAGCAGTGTGGTGGCAGGGGATAGAGATACGCAGTATTTT. This encodes CASSVVAGDRDTQYF.

The CDR3 DNA sequence: TGTGCCAGCAGCCCAGGGGCAGGGCGAAATCAGCCCCAGCATTTT. Translation: CASSPGAGRNQPQHF. V gene TRBV7-2 combines with J gene TRBJ1-5; possible D gene TRBD1, 6 bases. Trimming cost V 5 bases and J 4 bases, with 15 bases left between them. In germline, CDR1 is SGHTA, CDR2 FQGNSA. The CDR3 has 15 residues.

V usage is TRBV30 and J usage is TRBJ2-1; the D is unclear. Germline loops: CDR1 GTSNPN, CDR2 SVGIG (reference sequence). The CDR3 has 13 amino acids. The V and J ends lost 2 bases and 0 bases respectively, with 5 bases between them. The CDR3 nucleotides read TGTGCCTGGAGTCCTAGCTCCTACAATGAGCAGTTCTTC. Translating it yields CAWSPSSYNEQFF.

V usage is TRBV4-2 and J usage is TRBJ2-5; possible D gene TRBD2, 7 bases. Trimming removed 0 bases at V and 1 base at J, with 15 bases between. This CDR3 region has 17 residues. Looked up from germline, CDR1 is LGHNA and CDR2 is YNFKEQ. CDR3 DNA: TGTGCCAGCAGCCAAGATCGACGGGGGGCCCTCCAAGAGACCCAGTACTTC. Translated: CASSQDRRGALQETQYF.

This clone came up once. This sequence joins TRBV5-1 and TRBJ2-1; perhaps TRBD1 as D (5 bases). CDR3 length: 18 residues. In germline, CDR1 is SGHRS, CDR2 YFSETQ. Trimming took 0 bases from V and 1 from J, leaving 17 bases between them. CDR3 sequence (DNA): TGCGCCAGCAGCTTGGGACCGCAAGATCAGGGTTCCTACAATGAGCAGTTCTTC. It is translated as CASSLGPQDQGSYNEQFF.

V usage is TRBV7-8 and J usage is TRBJ1-6; the match to TRBD1 covers 10 bases. The germline gives CDR1 SGHVS, CDR2 FQNEAQ. The J segment lost 4 bases and the V segment lost 5 bases, leaving 11 bases of the junction unmatched. This CDR3 is built from 18 residues. The CDR3 nucleotides are TGTGCCAGCAGCCCAGGGACAGGGGCCGGTCATTATAATTCACCCCTCCACTTT. Translated, it gives CASSPGTGAGHYNSPLHF. The whole variable domain, remainder taken from reference TRBV7-8 and TRBJ1-6, is GAGVSQSPRYKVAKRGQDVALRCDPISGHVSLFWYQQALGQGPEFLTYFQNEAQLDKSGLPSDRFFAERPEGSVSTLKIQRTQQEDSAVYLCASSPGTGAGHYNSPLHFGNGTRLTVT.

CDR3 region: CASSPPLGRGRWFEPQHF. The CDR3 nucleotides read TGTGCCAGCAGCCCACCTCTGGGCAGGGGGCGATGGTTTGAACCCCAGCATTTT. The genes are TRBV7-8 and TRBJ1-5; 8 nucleotides align to TRBD1. The CDR3 length is 18 residues. Trimming cost V 5 bases and J 10 bases; bases outside gene matches: 22. Germline V lookup: CDR1 SGHVS, CDR2 FQNEAQ.

The V call is TRBV4-2, the J call TRBJ2-1; the D gene is possibly TRBD1 (6 bases). The germline gives CDR1 LGHNA, CDR2 YNFKEQ. This CDR3 comprises 15 residues. V was shortened by 4 bases and J by 2 bases, with 12 bases between the two germline ends. Here the CDR3 DNA reads TGTGCCAGCAGCCTTGACAGGAACCCCTACAATGAGCAGTTCTTC. Its protein product is CASSLDRNPYNEQFF.

The count of this clone is one. This sequence joins TRBV20-1 and TRBJ2-5; D gene uncertain. This CDR3 comprises 11 residues. Trimming took off 8 bases at V and 2 bases at J, with 9 bases between the two ends. Germline loops: CDR1 DFQATT, CDR2 SNEGSKA (reference sequence). In DNA form, the CDR3 reads TGCAGTTCCACTGGGCAAGAGACCCAGTACTTC. Its translation is CSSTGQETQYF.

CDR3 protein: CASSLLHSTGELFF. The CDR3 bases are TGTGCCAGCAGCTTACTCCACAGCACCGGGGAGCTGTTTTTT. The chain combines TRBV7-3 with TRBJ2-2; no clear D. Germline assignment: CDR1 SGHTA and CDR2 FQGTGA. V dropped 2 bases and J dropped 4 bases, with 8 bases sitting between them. There are 14 residues in the CDR3.

A note on this clone: The sample contains more than one DNA sequence encoding this CDR3. This chain connects TRBV7-9 to TRBJ2-7; D not resolved. Germline values: CDR1 SEHNR, CDR2 FQNEAQ (reference sequence). V was shortened by 1 base and J by 2 bases, with 3 bases between the two germline ends. This CDR3 comprises 12 residues. CDR3 DNA: TGTGCCAGCAGCTTAGGGACCTACGAGCAGTACTTC. Translated: CASSLGTYEQYF. Drawing the rest from reference TRBV7-9 and TRBJ2-7, the complete variable domain is DTGVSQNPRHKITKRGQNVTFRCDPISEHNRLYWYRQTLGQGPEFLTYFQNEAQLEKSRLLSDRFSAERPKGSFSTLEIQRTEQGDSAMYLCASSLGTYEQYFGPGTRLTVT.

The genes are TRBV5-8 and TRBJ1-5; TRBD1 might be the D (5 bases). The V and J ends lost 7 bases and 5 bases respectively, with 13 bases between them. The CDR3 covers 13 residues. Looked up from germline, CDR1 is SGHTS and CDR2 is YDEGEE. CDR3 DNA: TGTGCCAGCCGATGGGGCCTCGATCAGCCCCAGCATTTT. Amino acids: CASRWGLDQPQHF.

CDR3 in amino acids: CASSLGGVGLSGNTIYF. The CDR3 bases are TGTGCCAGCAGCTTGGGGGGGGTTGGTCTCTCTGGAAACACCATATATTTT. The chain uses TRBV5-4 and TRBJ1-3; possible D gene TRBD1, 5 bases. Germline V gene data show CDR1 as SGHNT and CDR2 as YYREEE (reference sequence). The CDR3 contains 17 residues. The V gene lost 0 bases and the J gene lost 0 bases, with 13 bases spanning the gap.

This clone was found once. The J gene is TRBJ1-4, the V gene TRBV29-1, with 7 bases matching TRBD1. V lost 3 bases, J lost 5 bases, and 3 bases stayed unmatched. This CDR3 is 13 amino acids long. Per germline, CDR1 SQVTM and CDR2 ANQGSEA. The DNA for the CDR3 is TGCAGCGTTGACACAGGGGTGAATGAAAAACTGTTTTTT. Encoded protein: CSVDTGVNEKLFF.

The CDR3 loop reads CASSLSTRGRLYGYTF. The CDR3 coding sequence is TGTGCCAGCAGTTTATCGACGAGAGGGAGACTTTATGGCTACACCTTC. This sequence joins TRBV27 and TRBJ1-2; D not certain. Deletions cut 0 bases from V and 5 bases from J, with 16 bases between. The length of the CDR3 is 16 residues. From germline, CDR1 is MNHEY and CDR2 SMNVEV (reference sequence).

V usage is TRBV5-4 and J usage is TRBJ2-5; 8 nucleotides match TRBD2. This CDR3 contains 14 residues. Germline V gene data show CDR1 as SGHNT and CDR2 as YYREEE (reference sequence). Trimming removed 4 bases from V and 5 bases from J; junction bases left unmatched: 7. The CDR3 loop is CASSPQRGLETQYF. CDR3 DNA: TGTGCCAGCAGCCCCCAGCGGGGGTTGGAGACCCAGTACTTC.